Following are 2 T cell receptor beta chains from one sample sequenced in a study of cytomegalovirus exposure and HLA in healthy donors (TCRdb year 2017). Library preparation used the immunoSEQ multiplex PCR assay. The multiplex PCR relied on a mix of 60 forward primers for TCR Vbeta segments and 13 reverse primers for TCR Jbeta segments. TCRdb mirrors the immuneACCESS table, restricted to in-frame sequences. Some clones are absent from its copies; in checked studies, under half trace to an unresolved V gene, and the reason for the others is unknown. The sample table lists about 170,000 clones, roughly two thirds of them with a count of one. The top ten constitute around 5% of the sample. Material for sequencing was PBMCs. The origin of the receptors is a woman aged 18-29 years in good health and CMV-seropositive.

The genes are TRBV5-4 and TRBJ1-4; D is unresolved. The ends were cut back, 4 bases at V and 0 bases at J, with 13 bases in the middle. This CDR3 region has 16 residues. Germline V gives CDR1 SGHNT, CDR2 YYREEE (reference sequence). CDR3 sequence (DNA): TGTGCCAGCAGCCGAGGGCCAGTCACAACTAATGAAAAACTGTTTTTT. Translated, it gives CASSRGPVTTNEKLFF. The full variable domain, with the rest looked up from reference TRBV5-4 and TRBJ1-4, is ETGVTQSPTHLIKTRGQQVTLRCSSQSGHNTVSWYQQALGQGPQFIFQYYREEENGRGNFPPRFSGLQFPNYSSELNVNALELDDSALYLCASSRGPVTTNEKLFFGSGTQLSVL.

Only a few counts were recorded for this clone. V and J are TRBV29-1 and TRBJ2-5; D ambiguous. Germline V gene data show CDR1 as SQVTM and CDR2 as ANQGSEA. The CDR3 is 14 amino acids. Between the trimmed V and J ends, which lost 7 bases and 3 bases, there was a span of 18 bases. Here the CDR3 reads CSAPPQPGKETQYF. For the CDR3, the DNA is TGCAGCGCCCCCCCCCAACCAGGAAAAGAGACCCAGTACTTC.